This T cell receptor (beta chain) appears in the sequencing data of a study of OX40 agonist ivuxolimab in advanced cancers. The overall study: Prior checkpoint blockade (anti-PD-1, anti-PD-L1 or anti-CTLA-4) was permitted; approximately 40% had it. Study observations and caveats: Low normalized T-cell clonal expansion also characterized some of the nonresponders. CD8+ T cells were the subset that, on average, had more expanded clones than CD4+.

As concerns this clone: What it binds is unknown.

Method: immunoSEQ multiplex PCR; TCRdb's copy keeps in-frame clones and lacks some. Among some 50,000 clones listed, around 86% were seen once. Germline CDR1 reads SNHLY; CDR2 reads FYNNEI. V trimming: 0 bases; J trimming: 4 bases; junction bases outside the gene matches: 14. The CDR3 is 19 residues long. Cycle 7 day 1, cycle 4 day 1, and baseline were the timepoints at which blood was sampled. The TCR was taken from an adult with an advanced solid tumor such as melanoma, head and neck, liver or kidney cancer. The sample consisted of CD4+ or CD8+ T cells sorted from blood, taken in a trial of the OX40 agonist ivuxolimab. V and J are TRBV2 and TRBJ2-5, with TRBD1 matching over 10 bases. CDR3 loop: CASSEALGQGETLGETQYF. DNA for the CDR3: TGTGCCAGCAGTGAAGCGCTTGGACAGGGGGAGACCCTGGGAGAGACCCAGTACTTC.